This is a list of T cell receptor beta chains from one sample in a study of T-cell reconstitution after alpha-beta-depleted transplantation in children. TCRdb passed the PCR reads through MiXCR, listing each CDR3 protein once. This repertoire shows some 240,000 distinct CDR3 sequences, 9.7% found once; its top ten account for about 4.8%. This material consisted of PBMCs from the stem cell graft donor, taken from the stem cell graft. All receptors derive from a human donor who donated a stem cell graft to a child with SCID. CDR3s include the opening cysteine and the closing phenylalanine or tryptophan. D genes are given only for firm matches. The size field is filled for only some rows; it gives once, few, many or a size class.

V gene	D gene	clone size	J gene	CDR3 DNA	CDR3 protein
TRBV20-1	TRBD1	many	TRBJ1-6	TGCAGTGCTAGGGACAGGTTTGATTCACCCCTCCACTTT	CSARDRFDSPLHF
TRBV6-5	-	many	TRBJ1-5	TGTGCCAGCAGTTCCGACAGAAATAGCAATCAGCCCCAGCATTTT	CASSSDRNSNQPQHF
TRBV28	-	few	TRBJ1-4	TGTGCCACCGCCGGTGCGGCAACTAATGAAAAACTGTTTTTT	CATAGAATNEKLFF
TRBV19	-	many	TRBJ1-5	TGTGCCAGTAGGTTCGGAAGTCAGCCCCAGCATTTT	CASRFGSQPQHF
TRBV5-1	-	many	TRBJ2-1	TGCGCCAGCAGCGCCCGGGGCATCTACAATGAGCAGTTCTTC	CASSARGIYNEQFF
TRBV20-1	-	many	TRBJ1-5	TGCAGTGCTCAGGCAGGGAGTCAGCCCCAGCATTTT	CSAQAGSQPQHF
TRBV5-5	-	-	TRBJ2-1	TGTGCCAGCAGCTTGTACAGGTACAATGAGCAGTTCTTC	CASSLYRYNEQFF
TRBV20-1	TRBD1	many	TRBJ1-6	TGCAGTGCTAAAGGGACAGGGCCGAATTCACCCCTCCACTTT	CSAKGTGPNSPLHF
TRBV27	TRBD2	many	TRBJ2-7	TGTGCCAGCAGTTTAAGGCCCCCGGCTAGCGGGGCCTACGAGCAGTACTTC	CASSLRPPASGAYEQYF
TRBV7-9	-	many	TRBJ2-5	TGTGCCAGCAGCCCCCGACAGTTAGAGACCCAGTACTTC	CASSPRQLETQYF
TRBV5-4	-	-	TRBJ2-3	TGTGCCAGCAGCTTGATAGCCTTCACAGATACGCAGTATTTT	CASSLIAFTDTQYF
TRBV10-3	TRBD1	many	TRBJ2-3	TGTGCCATCACCCGACAGGGCTTCACAGATACGCAGTATTTT	CAITRQGFTDTQYF
TRBV12-3/TRBV12-4	-	many	TRBJ1-4	TGTGCCAGCAGCACAGAGGCGGGCTTGGTGTTTTTT	CASSTEAGLVFF
TRBV5-6	-	many	TRBJ1-1	TGTGCCAGCAGCGCTATTATGGTCCCTGAAGCTTTCTTT	CASSAIMVPEAFF
TRBV28	TRBD2	many	TRBJ2-2	TGTGCCAGCAGTTCCCTGGGACTAGCGGGGGGTGGCACCGGGGAGCTGTTTTTT	CASSSLGLAGGGTGELFF
TRBV5-1	TRBD1	-	TRBJ1-2	TGCGCCAGCAGCTTGGCCGGGACAGGGGGCGGCACCTTC	CASSLAGTGGGTF
TRBV20-1	-	few	TRBJ1-3	TGCAGTGCTAGAGATCCCCCAAACACCATATATTTT	CSARDPPNTIYF
TRBV5-1	TRBD2	many	TRBJ2-3	TGCGCCAGCGGGACTAGCGGCACAGATACGCAGTATTTT	CASGTSGTDTQYF
TRBV7-9	-	-	TRBJ1-1	TGTGCCAGCACCAGGACGAGCACTGAAGCTTTCTTT	CASTRTSTEAFF